Below are 11 T cell receptor beta chains sequenced from a single sample in a study of neurological immune-mediated disorders. MiXCR, applied by TCRdb to the 5' RACE reads, yields one record per CDR3 protein. The top ten hold about 2% of the sample, which has over 60,000 distinct CDR3 sequences, roughly 4.9% seen once. The sample comprised PBMCs. Receptor source: a woman between 65 and 79 years old with multiple sclerosis.

This clonotype was detected ten times or more. The CDR3 coding sequence is TGTGCCAGCATCGTTATTCCGACAAGGATCCCGATGGAGGGCTACACCTTC. As protein: CASIVIPTRIPMEGYTF. The chain joins TRBV12-3 or TRBV12-4 to TRBJ1-2; unclear D gene. There are 17 residues in the CDR3. V dropped 7 bases and J dropped 8 bases, with 29 bases sitting between them.

This clonotype was seen many times. The chain employs TRBV9 and TRBJ2-1, with a possible D match to TRBD2 (5 bases). CDR3 length equals 14 residues. Trimming stripped 6 bases from V and 0 bases from J, with 10 bases between. Germline lookup yields CDR1 SGDLS and CDR2 YYNGEE. CDR3 loop: CASTAVGSYNEQFF. The CDR3 DNA reads TGTGCCAGCACAGCGGTAGGCTCCTACAATGAGCAGTTCTTC.

This clonotype was seen many times. CDR3 sequence (DNA): TGTGCCAGCAGCCCCGGGGACAGTACCGGGGAGCTGTTTTTT. Its translation: CASSPGDSTGELFF. The chain joins TRBV7-7 to TRBJ2-2, with 7 nucleotides matching TRBD1. CDR3 length: 14 amino acids. Trimming removed 5 bases from V and 5 bases from J; junction bases left unmatched: 5. The germline V gene has CDR1 SSHAT and CDR2 FNYEAQ (reference sequence).

This clonotype was found many times. The genes are TRBV27 and TRBJ2-7, with a tentative D call TRBD1 (6 bases). The CDR3 loop spans 14 amino acids. V was pared by 6 bases and J by 0 bases, with 12 bases between. Germline V gene lookup returns CDR1 MNHEY and CDR2 SMNVEV (reference sequence). The CDR3: CASSGGGRSYEQYF. The CDR3 region has the DNA TGTGCCAGCAGCGGTGGGGGCCGCTCCTACGAGCAGTACTTC.

This clonotype was detected a few times. V is TRBV5-1 and J is TRBJ2-7; 9 bases are shared with TRBD2. With 0 bases clipped from V and 2 bases from J, the junction kept 3 bases outside the gene matches. This CDR3 has 15 amino acids. Germline V lookup: CDR1 SGHRS, CDR2 YFSETQ. In nucleotides, the CDR3 is TGCGCCAGCAGCTTGGAGGCGGGAGGGCCCTACGAGCAGTACTTC. This sequence encodes CASSLEAGGPYEQYF.

This clonotype was detected ten times or more. The chain joins TRBV6-2 or TRBV6-3 to TRBJ1-1; D is undetermined. Trimming stripped 7 bases from V and 6 bases from J, with 18 bases between. CDR1 and CDR2 (germline): MNHEY, SVGEGT. The CDR3 runs 14 residues. The CDR3: CASTPTAAWAEAFF. The CDR3 DNA reads as TGTGCCAGCACCCCGACTGCAGCATGGGCTGAAGCTTTCTTT.

This clonotype was recorded at least ten times. J is TRBJ2-7 and V is TRBV20-1; 9 bases map to TRBD2. J was trimmed by 3 bases and V by 6 bases; bases with no gene match: 9. Looked up from germline, CDR1 is DFQATT and CDR2 is SNEGSKA (reference sequence). The CDR3 consists of 14 residues. The DNA of the CDR3 is TGCAGTGCCGTCATAGCGGGAGAGGGCTACGAGCAGTACTTC. Protein: CSAVIAGEGYEQYF.

At least ten counts were recorded for this clonotype. This sequence joins TRBV28 and TRBJ2-2, with 9 bases lining up with TRBD1. The V and J ends lost 4 bases and 6 bases, in that order; junction bases with no gene match: 6. CDR3 length: 15 residues. Germline loops: CDR1 MDHEN, CDR2 SYDVKM. DNA for the CDR3: TGTGCCAGCAGTTCGGGACAGGGATTTCCCGGGGAGCTGTTTTTT. Protein product: CASSSGQGFPGELFF.

The rearrangement links TRBV12-3 or TRBV12-4 to TRBJ2-7, with TRBD1 as a possible D gene (6 bases). CDR3 size: 16 residues. The V and J ends lost 1 base and 7 bases respectively, with 20 bases between them. CDR3 sequence reads: CASSLGGLGLGREQYF. The CDR3 nucleotides read TGTGCCAGCAGTTTAGGGGGGCTCGGCCTCGGAAGAGAGCAGTACTTC.

This clonotype was seen a handful of times. The rearrangement joins TRBV20-1 to TRBJ2-7, with 7 nucleotides matching TRBD1. The CDR3 has 15 residues. The ends lost 0 bases at V and 0 bases at J; junction bases unmatched: 5. CDR1 is DFQATT and CDR2 is SNEGSKA in the germline V gene (reference sequence). The CDR3 sequence is CSARDLRDSSYEQYF. In DNA, the CDR3 is TGCAGTGCTAGAGATTTACGGGACAGCTCCTACGAGCAGTACTTC.

This clonotype was found many times. The rearrangement joins TRBV20-1 to TRBJ2-1, with D uncertain. Germline V CDR1 and CDR2: DFQATT, SNEGSKA (reference sequence). The V end was cut by 3 bases, the J end by 10 bases, with 22 bases between. The CDR3 is made up of 15 amino acids. The DNA for the CDR3 is TGCAGTGCTAGCGGTGACCCTGGCAGCTTCTACGAGCAGTTCTTC. Translating it yields CSASGDPGSFYEQFF.